This entry lists 9 T cell receptor beta chains sequenced from one sample in a study of blood T cell repertoires in COVID-19. Generated by immunoSEQ multiplex PCR, the TCRdb table keeps only in-frame clones and is missing some. In the table there are about 14,000 clones, 90% of which are singletons. The sequenced sample consisted of peripheral blood. These receptors were taken from a human donor in a cohort sampled during active COVID-19.

This chain joins TRBV5-7 and TRBJ2-7; D is uncertain. TRBV5-7 is designated an ORF whose function remains uncertain. The CDR3 loop spans 15 amino acids. Between the trimmed V and J ends, which lost 0 bases and 7 bases, there was a span of 17 bases. In nucleotides, the CDR3 is TGTGCCAGCAGCTTGGATCTTGGAGACCACTGGGAGCAGTACTTC. Translated, it gives CASSLDLGDHWEQYF.

This chain connects TRBV28 to TRBJ1-5, with D perhaps TRBD1 (5 bases). V was shortened by 2 bases and J by 6 bases, with 14 bases between the two germline ends. Germline V gene lookup returns CDR1 MDHEN and CDR2 SYDVKM. This CDR3 region has 15 residues. Here the CDR3 DNA reads TGTGCCAGCAGTTTAAACAGGTTAGGTTTTCAGCCCCAGCATTTT. It translates to CASSLNRLGFQPQHF.

This chain links TRBV29-1 with TRBJ2-5, with 11 bases that match TRBD1. Trimming took 4 bases from V and 4 from J; bases not matched to a gene: 2. CDR3 size: 13 residues. Germline values: CDR1 SQVTM, CDR2 ANQGSEA. CDR3 in DNA: TGCAGCGTTGTGGGGACAGGGGGAGAGACCCAGTACTTC. Translating gives CSVVGTGGETQYF. Variable domain in full (rest from reference TRBV29-1 and TRBJ2-5): SAVISQKPSRDICQRGTSLTIQCQVDSQVTMMFWYRQQPGQSLTLIATANQGSEATYESGFVIDKFPISRPNLTFSTLTVSNMSPEDSSIYLCSVVGTGGETQYFGPGTRLLVL.

The count of this clone is one. The genes are TRBV4-3 and TRBJ2-2; possible D gene TRBD1, 6 bases. The germline gives CDR1 LGHNA, CDR2 YSLEER. Trimming pared 0 bases from V and 3 bases from J, leaving 11 bases between. The CDR3 sequence is 16 residues long. The CDR3 nucleotides read TGCGCCAGCAGCCAAGATCAAGGGGGAGACACCGGGGAGCTGTTTTTT. As protein: CASSQDQGGDTGELFF.

The chain is built from TRBV2 and TRBJ2-1, with TRBD2 matching over 7 bases. This CDR3 comprises 14 residues. The germline V gene has CDR1 SNHLY and CDR2 FYNNEI. Losses at the gene ends were 4 bases for V and 2 bases for J; bases not matched to a gene: 2. Written as DNA, the CDR3 is TGTGCCAGCAGTGCGCTAGCGGCCTACAATGAGCAGTTCTTC. Its translation: CASSALAAYNEQFF. Filled out from reference TRBV2 and TRBJ2-1, the complete variable domain reads EPEVTQTPSHQVTQMGQEVILRCVPISNHLYFYWYRQILGQKVEFLVSFYNNEISEKSEIFDDQFSVERPDGSNFTLKIRSTKLEDSAMYFCASSALAAYNEQFFGPGTRLTVL.

For the CDR3, the DNA is TGTGCCAGCACCGATACGAGAAACCCGGGACAGGGGCCTTACAATGAGCAGTTCTTC. It is translated as CASTDTRNPGQGPYNEQFF. V gene TRBV7-9 combines with J gene TRBJ2-1; 10 bases fit TRBD1. Per the germline V gene, CDR1 is SEHNR and CDR2 is FQNEAQ (reference sequence). V gave up 7 bases and J gave up 4 bases; unmatched junction bases: 19. This CDR3 is built from 19 residues.

This sequence joins TRBV11-2 and TRBJ2-3, with 8 bases aligning to TRBD1. The V gene end was trimmed by 0 bases and the J gene end by 7 bases; junction bases not matched to a gene: 6. From germline, CDR1 is SGHAT and CDR2 FQNNGV. This CDR3 is built from 15 residues. The CDR3 protein is CASSLEQGVGNTQYF. CDR3 DNA sequence: TGTGCCAGCAGCTTAGAACAGGGGGTGGGAAATACGCAGTATTTT.

The chain links TRBV28 to TRBJ2-7; maybe TRBD1 (5 bases). Trimming removed 6 bases from V and 4 bases from J, with 10 bases in between. CDR1 is MDHEN and CDR2 is SYDVKM in the germline V gene. The CDR3 has 12 residues. The CDR3 region has the DNA TGTGCCAGCAGCTCTCCAGGGTACGAGCAGTACTTC. Protein product: CASSSPGYEQYF.

The rearrangement joins TRBV29-1 to TRBJ2-1; 13 bases line up with TRBD2. Germline V gene sequence: CDR1 SQVTM, CDR2 ANQGSEA. This CDR3 spans 14 amino acids. The V segment lost 6 bases and the J segment 5 bases; nucleotides outside the gene matches: 4. The CDR3 region is CSVGGLAGDNEQFF. The CDR3, as DNA: TGCAGCGTCGGAGGACTAGCGGGGGACAATGAGCAGTTCTTC.